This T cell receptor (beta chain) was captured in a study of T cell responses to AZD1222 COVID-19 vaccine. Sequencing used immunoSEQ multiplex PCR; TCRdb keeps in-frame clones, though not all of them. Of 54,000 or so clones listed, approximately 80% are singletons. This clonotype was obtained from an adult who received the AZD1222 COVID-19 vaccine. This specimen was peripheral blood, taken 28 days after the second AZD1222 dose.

The DNA of the CDR3 is TGTGCCAGCGGGCTAAACAGGGGGCGGGAAAAACTGTTTTTT. Amino acids: CASGLNRGREKLFF. The J gene is TRBJ1-4, the V gene TRBV28; 9 nucleotides line up with TRBD1. The germline V gene has CDR1 MDHEN and CDR2 SYDVKM. The trim removed 8 bases at V and 8 bases at J, leaving 9 bases unmatched. The CDR3 length is 14 residues.